This T cell receptor beta chain was identified in a study of shared clonotypes between healthy human individuals. Measured with immunoSEQ multiplex PCR; TCRdb has only the in-frame clones, and not every one. The sample lists roughly 2.4 million clones; nearly 97% were seen once. The CDR3 runs 13 residues. CDR1 and CDR2 (germline): SSHAT, FNYEAQ (reference sequence). Regarding this clone: Its antigen is unidentified. One junction end disagrees with the germline gene, perhaps due to a read error.

Study-wide results and caveats: Clonotype sharing across donors was expected to vary with sequencing depth. Sampling used blood alone; tissue repertoires probably differ. Generation of non-shared clonotypes was less probable than generation of clonotypes shared by all four donors. Though the depth was large, rarefaction showed that sorted-subset sequencing was incomplete.

This chain uses TRBV7-7 with TRBJ2-5; no firm D call. The clonotype originates from a man between 18 and 29 years old in good health. The sample consisted of naive CD4+ T cells sorted from blood. Subset given: CD45RA+ positively selected. CDR3 sequence: CASSSYIEETQYF. For the CDR3, the DNA is TGTGCTAGCAGCTCCTACATAGAAGAGACCCAGTACTTC. The whole variable domain, remainder taken from reference TRBV7-7 and TRBJ2-5, is GAGVSQSPRYKVTKRGQDVTLRCDPISSHATLYWYQQALGQGPEFLTYFNYEAQPDKSGLPSDRFSAERPEGSISTLTIQRTEQRDSAMYRCASSSYIEETQYFGPGTRLLVL.